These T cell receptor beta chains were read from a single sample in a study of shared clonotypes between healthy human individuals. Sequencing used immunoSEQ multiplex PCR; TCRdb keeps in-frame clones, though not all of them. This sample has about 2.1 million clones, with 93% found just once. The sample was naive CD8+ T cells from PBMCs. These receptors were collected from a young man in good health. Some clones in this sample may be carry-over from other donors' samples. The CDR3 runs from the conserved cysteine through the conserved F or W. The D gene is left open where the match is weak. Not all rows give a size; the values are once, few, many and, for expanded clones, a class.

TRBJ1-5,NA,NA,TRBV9,CASSPGAVNQPQHF,TGTGCCAGCAGCCCCGGGGCAGTGAATCAGCCCCAGCATTTT
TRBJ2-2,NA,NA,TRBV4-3,CASSQDVPNTGELFF,TGCGCCAGCAGCCAAGATGTGCCGAACACCGGGGAGCTGTTTTTT
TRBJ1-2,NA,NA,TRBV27,CASSSGFGGGYGYTF,TGTGCCAGCAGTTCCGGCTTCGGCGGGGGCTATGGCTACACCTTC
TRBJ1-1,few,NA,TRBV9,CASSVDDPPNTEAFF,TGTGCCAGCAGCGTAGACGACCCCCCGAACACTGAAGCTTTCTTT
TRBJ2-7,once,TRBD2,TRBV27,CASSFSGRAGEEQYF,TGTGCCAGCAGTTTTAGCGGGAGGGCCGGAGAGGAGCAGTACTTC
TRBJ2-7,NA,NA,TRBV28,CASSLGDYEQYF,TGTGCCAGCAGTTTGGGTGACTACGAGCAGTACTTC
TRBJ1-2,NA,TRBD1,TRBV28,CASSLDRVGYTF,TGTGCCAGCAGTTTAGACAGGGTTGGCTACACCTTC
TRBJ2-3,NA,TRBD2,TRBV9,CASSLSRDYSGVAQYF,TGTGCCAGCAGCCTAAGCCGGGACTACTCGGGGGTTGCGCAGTATTTT
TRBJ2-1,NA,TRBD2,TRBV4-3,CASSQDPLAGRYNEQFF,TGCGCCAGCAGCCAAGACCCCCTAGCGGGACGGTACAATGAGCAGTTCTTC
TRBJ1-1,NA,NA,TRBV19,CASSILQGGWSTEAFF,TGTGCCAGTAGTATATTACAGGGCGGTTGGAGCACTGAAGCTTTCTTT
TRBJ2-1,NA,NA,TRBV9,CASSVVESSYNEQFF,TGTGCCAGCAGCGTAGTGGAGAGCTCCTACAATGAGCAGTTCTTC
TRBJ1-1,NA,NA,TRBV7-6,CASSVGQGNTEAFF,TGTGCCAGCAGCGTCGGTCAGGGTAACACTGAAGCTTTCTTT
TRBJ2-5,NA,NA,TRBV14,CASSQDRGPKETQYF,TGTGCCAGCAGCCAAGATCGGGGCCCAAAAGAGACCCAGTACTTC
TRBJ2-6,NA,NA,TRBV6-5,CASSFAGYSGANVLTF,TGTGCCAGCAGTTTTGCTGGGTACTCTGGGGCCAACGTCCTGACTTTC
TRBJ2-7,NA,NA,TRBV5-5,CASSLAAYYEQYF,TGTGCCAGCAGCTTAGCAGCTTACTACGAGCAGTACTTC